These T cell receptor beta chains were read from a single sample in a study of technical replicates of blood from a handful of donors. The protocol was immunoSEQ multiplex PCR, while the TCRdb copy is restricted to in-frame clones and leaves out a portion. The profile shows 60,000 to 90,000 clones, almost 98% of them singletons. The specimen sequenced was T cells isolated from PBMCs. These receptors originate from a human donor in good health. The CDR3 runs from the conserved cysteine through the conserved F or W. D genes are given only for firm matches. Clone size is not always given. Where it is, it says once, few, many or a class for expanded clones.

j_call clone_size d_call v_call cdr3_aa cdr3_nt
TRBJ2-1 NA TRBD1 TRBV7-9 CASSPLKPGQGLDEQFF TGTGCCAGCAGCCCCCTCAAACCGGGACAGGGGTTGGATGAGCAGTTCTTC
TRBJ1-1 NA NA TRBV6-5 CASSYAGTMNTEAFF TGTGCCAGCAGTTACGCAGGGACAATGAACACTGAAGCTTTCTTT
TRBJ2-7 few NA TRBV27 CASRGNPYEQYF TGTGCCAGCCGGGGAAACCCCTACGAGCAGTACTTC
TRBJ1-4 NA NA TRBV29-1 CSVDGGSEKLFF TGCAGCGTTGACGGGGGAAGTGAAAAACTGTTTTTT
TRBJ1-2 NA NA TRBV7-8 CASSPGGQGNYGYTF TGTGCCAGCAGCCCCGGAGGGCAGGGAAACTATGGCTACACCTTC
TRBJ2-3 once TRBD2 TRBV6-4 CASSARLAGTDTQYF TGTGCCAGCAGTGCCAGACTAGCCGGCACAGATACGCAGTATTTT
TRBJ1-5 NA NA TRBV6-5 CASSSAGVPQHF TGTGCCAGCAGTTCAGCAGGGGTGCCCCAGCATTTT
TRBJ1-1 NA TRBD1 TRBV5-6 CASSFPTGGGTEAFF TGTGCCAGCAGCTTCCCTACAGGGGGCGGCACTGAAGCTTTCTTT
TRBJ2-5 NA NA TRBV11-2 CASSLDRGSGYF TGTGCCAGCAGCTTAGATCGGGGTTCCGGGTACTTC
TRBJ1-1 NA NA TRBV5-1 CASSRGENTEAFF TGCGCCAGCAGCCGGGGGGAGAACACTGAAGCTTTCTTT
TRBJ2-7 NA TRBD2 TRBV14 CASSQVVGLAGNANEQYF TGTGCCAGCAGCCAAGTCGTAGGACTAGCGGGAAATGCGAACGAGCAGTACTTC
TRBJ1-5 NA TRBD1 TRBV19 CASRWTGDLLWQPQHF TGTGCCAGTAGATGGACAGGCGACCTTCTATGGCAGCCCCAGCATTTT
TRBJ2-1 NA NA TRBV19 CASSIRLAPYNEQFF TGTGCCAGTAGTATCCGGCTAGCTCCCTACAATGAGCAGTTCTTC
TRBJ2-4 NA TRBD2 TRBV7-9 CASSLTGGAVKNIQYF TGTGCCAGCTCACTAACCGGGGGGGCCGTCAAAAACATTCAGTACTTC
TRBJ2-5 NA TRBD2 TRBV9 CASSAGTSGVQETQYF TGTGCCAGCAGCGCCGGGACTAGCGGAGTCCAAGAGACCCAGTACTTC
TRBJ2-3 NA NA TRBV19 CASRSEIQGGTQYF TGTGCCAGTAGAAGCGAGATCCAGGGGGGAACGCAGTATTTT
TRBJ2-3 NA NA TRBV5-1 CASSLGPPSTDTQYF TGCGCCAGCAGCTTGGGTCCCCCGAGCACAGATACGCAGTATTTT
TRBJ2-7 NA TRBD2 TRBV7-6 CASSLVAGGHEQYF TGTGCCAGCAGCTTGGTAGCGGGAGGGCACGAGCAGTACTTC
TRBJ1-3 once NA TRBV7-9 CASSSQGNTIYF TGTGCCAGCAGCTCCCAGGGGAACACCATATATTTT
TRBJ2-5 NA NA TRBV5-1 CASSLVPLQGMPEETQYF TGCGCCAGCAGCTTGGTCCCCCTCCAGGGGATGCCGGAGGAGACCCAGTACTTC
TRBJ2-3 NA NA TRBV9 CASSFRGVGTDTQYF TGTGCCAGCAGCTTCAGGGGAGTTGGCACAGATACGCAGTATTTT
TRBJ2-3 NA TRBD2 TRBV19 CASRGSSTDTQYF TGTGCCAGCCGCGGGAGCAGCACAGATACGCAGTATTTT
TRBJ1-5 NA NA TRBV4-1 CASSQLGQFQPQHF TGCGCCAGCAGCCAACTAGGACAGTTCCAGCCCCAGCATTTT
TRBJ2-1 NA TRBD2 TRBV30 CAWARRGGGVIRLIYNEQFF TGTGCCTGGGCCCGTAGGGGCGGGGGGGTCATCCGCCTCATTTACAATGAGCAGTTCTTC
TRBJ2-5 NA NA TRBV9 CASSVGAFLETQYF TGTGCCAGCAGCGTAGGGGCCTTCCTTGAGACCCAGTACTTC
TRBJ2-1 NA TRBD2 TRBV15 CATSIRRLAEGAEQFF TGTGCCACCAGCATTCGTCGACTAGCGGAGGGTGCTGAGCAGTTCTTC
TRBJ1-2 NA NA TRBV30 CAWSDGGFNYGYTF TGTGCCTGGAGTGACGGCGGGTTCAACTATGGCTACACCTTC
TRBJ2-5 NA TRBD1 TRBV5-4 CASSWTGGIQETQYF TGTGCCAGCAGCTGGACAGGAGGAATCCAAGAGACCCAGTACTTC
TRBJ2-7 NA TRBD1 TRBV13 CASSLDRDSEQYF TGTGCCAGCAGCTTGGACCGGGACAGCGAGCAGTACTTC
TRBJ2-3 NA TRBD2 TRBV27 CASSTGLAGLTDTQYF TGTGCCAGCAGTACTGGACTAGCGGGGTTAACAGATACGCAGTATTTT
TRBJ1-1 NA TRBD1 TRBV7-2 CASSLGDRGQRAFF TGTGCCAGCAGCTTAGGGGACAGGGGGCAACGAGCTTTCTTT
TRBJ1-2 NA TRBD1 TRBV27 CASSSRRGQAGYTF TGTGCCAGCAGTTCAAGGAGGGGGCAAGCTGGCTACACCTTC
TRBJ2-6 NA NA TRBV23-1 CASRRTGTSSGANVLTF TGCGCCAGCAGGAGAACAGGGACCAGCTCTGGGGCCAACGTCCTGACTTTC
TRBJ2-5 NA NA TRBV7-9 CASSLALKTQYF TGTGCCAGCAGCTTAGCGCTAAAGACCCAGTACTTC
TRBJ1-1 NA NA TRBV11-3 CASSLGRGYHGTEAFF TGTGCCAGCTCCCTCGGGCGAGGGTATCATGGCACTGAAGCTTTCTTT
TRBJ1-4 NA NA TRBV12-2 CAARSPVGRGEKLFF TGTGCAGCCCGTTCCCCCGTGGGGAGAGGTGAAAAACTGTTTTTT
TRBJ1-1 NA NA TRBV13 CASSQGSDTEAFF TGTGCCAGCAGCCAGGGATCGGACACTGAAGCTTTCTTT
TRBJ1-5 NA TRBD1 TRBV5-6 CASSSTGTGYQPQHF TGTGCCAGCAGCTCCACCGGGACAGGATATCAGCCCCAGCATTTT
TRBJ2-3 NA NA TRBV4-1 CASSQGWASSFTDTQYF TGCGCCAGCAGCCAAGGCTGGGCTTCAAGTTTCACAGATACGCAGTATTTT